A selection of T cell receptor beta chains follows, all from one sample in a study of cytomegalovirus exposure and HLA in healthy donors. Sequencing was performed with immunoSEQ multiplex PCR; in TCRdb, only in-frame clones are kept and a portion is missing. The top ten clones hold 13% of a sample with about 200,000 clones, around 80% of them seen once. Sample: PBMCs. The receptors shown here come from a woman in her twenties or thirties in good health and CMV-seropositive. Both conserved end residues are part of each CDR3. The D gene is left open where the match is weak. The size field is filled for only some rows; it gives once, few, many or a size class.

d_call j_call v_call clone_size cdr3_aa cdr3_nt
TRBD2 TRBJ2-3 TRBV2 . CASSGTSGRDTDTQYF TGTGCCAGCAGCGGGACTAGCGGGCGAGACACAGATACGCAGTATTTT
TRBD2 TRBJ2-1 TRBV30 . CAWSTLAGAAFNEQFF TGTGCCTGGAGTACGTTAGCGGGAGCGGCGTTCAATGAGCAGTTCTTC
TRBD2 TRBJ2-1 TRBV27 . CASRSSSGRAGEQFF TGTGCCAGCAGGTCTTCTAGCGGGAGGGCAGGGGAGCAGTTCTTC
TRBD1 TRBJ1-2 TRBV7-8 few CASSSWTGNTDGYTF TGTGCCAGCAGCTCCTGGACAGGGAATACGGATGGCTACACCTTC
. TRBJ2-1 TRBV27 . CASSPQGVTSSYNEQFF TGTGCCAGCAGCCCTCAAGGGGTTACGAGCTCCTACAATGAGCAGTTCTTC
. TRBJ2-3 TRBV5-1 . CASSLENRAVDTQYF TGCGCCAGCAGCTTGGAGAACAGGGCCGTGGATACGCAGTATTTT
. TRBJ1-2 TRBV5-4 . CASSLLDSTIYGYTF TGTGCCAGCAGCTTGTTGGACAGCACAATTTATGGCTACACCTTC
. TRBJ1-1 TRBV11-3 . CASSLVGGGFWKGYTEAFF TGTGCCAGCAGCTTAGTCGGTGGCGGGTTTTGGAAAGGGTACACTGAAGCTTTCTTT
. TRBJ1-1 TRBV7-9 few CASSLEQNTEAFF TGTGCCAGCAGCTTAGAACAGAACACTGAAGCTTTCTTT
. TRBJ2-7 TRBV13 . CASSWGQGEHEQYF TGTGCCAGCAGCTGGGGACAAGGAGAGCACGAGCAGTACTTC
. TRBJ2-2 TRBV5-6 . CASSRTVGGELFF TGTGCCAGCAGCCGGACAGTTGGCGGGGAGCTGTTTTTT
. TRBJ1-5 TRBV28 . CASSFQDQPQHF TGTGCCAGCAGTTTTCAGGATCAGCCCCAGCATTTT
TRBD1 TRBJ1-2 TRBV6-4 . CASSLTGQGNYGYTF TGTGCCAGCAGTCTCACGGGACAGGGAAACTATGGCTACACCTTC
. TRBJ1-2 TRBV30 . CAWTGELNNYGYTF TGTGCCTGGACAGGGGAACTAAATAACTATGGCTACACCTTC
. TRBJ1-1 TRBV5-1 . CASSLGGSDTEAFF TGCGCCAGCAGCTTGGGAGGGTCGGACACTGAAGCTTTCTTT
. TRBJ2-5 TRBV25-1 . CASSESWAGFRGETQYF TGTGCCAGCAGTGAATCTTGGGCTGGGTTCAGGGGAGAGACCCAGTACTTC
. TRBJ2-7 TRBV10-3 once CATAGPGSYEQYF TGTGCCACCGCGGGGCCCGGCTCCTACGAGCAGTACTTC
TRBD1 TRBJ2-5 TRBV7-3 . CASSRQGALGQETQYF TGTGCCAGCAGCAGACAGGGGGCGCTTGGCCAAGAGACCCAGTACTTC
TRBD1 TRBJ2-1 TRBV6-1 . CASSGQGGYEQFF TGTGCCAGCAGTGGACAGGGGGGCTATGAGCAGTTCTTC
. TRBJ2-7 TRBV15 . CATSRAYSPNLPHEQYF TGTGCCACCAGCAGAGCCTACAGTCCGAACCTACCCCACGAGCAGTACTTC
TRBD1 TRBJ1-2 TRBV5-1 . CASSWRQGDGYGYTF TGCGCCAGCAGCTGGAGACAGGGGGACGGCTATGGCTACACCTTC
TRBD1 TRBJ1-1 TRBV29-1 . CSVEVPQGRMNTEAFF TGCAGCGTTGAAGTCCCACAGGGGCGGATGAACACTGAAGCTTTCTTT
TRBD1 TRBJ2-1 TRBV9 . CASSVGPVTGSVANEQFF TGTGCCAGCAGCGTAGGGCCTGTGACAGGGAGCGTTGCGAATGAGCAGTTCTTC
TRBD1 TRBJ2-1 TRBV5-6 . CASRSTGAEQFF TGTGCCAGCAGGTCGACAGGGGCCGAGCAGTTCTTC
. TRBJ1-1 TRBV25-1 . CASGPNTEAFF TGTGCCAGCGGCCCGAACACTGAAGCTTTCTTT
TRBD1 TRBJ2-1 TRBV25-1 once CASSEYGQGAVEQFF TGTGCCAGCAGTGAATACGGTCAGGGGGCCGTCGAGCAGTTCTTC
. TRBJ2-2 TRBV28 few CASVQSNTGELFF TGTGCCAGCGTACAGTCGAACACCGGGGAGCTGTTTTTT
. TRBJ1-5 TRBV30 . CAWSGEGGNQPQHF TGTGCCTGGAGTGGGGAGGGAGGGAACCAGCCCCAGCATTTT
. TRBJ2-1 TRBV10-3 . CAISPGGDEQFF TGTGCCATCAGTCCCGGAGGTGATGAGCAGTTCTTC
. TRBJ2-1 TRBV5-1 . CASSSPGGLEQFF TGCGCCAGCAGCTCGCCCGGAGGACTGGAGCAGTTCTTC
TRBD1 TRBJ2-7 TRBV2 . CASSMRTGTFYEQYF TGTGCCAGCAGTATGAGGACAGGGACATTCTACGAGCAGTACTTC
. TRBJ1-5 TRBV27 . CASSLHRNQPQHF TGTGCCAGCAGTTTGCATCGGAATCAGCCCCAGCATTTT
. TRBJ2-1 TRBV6-1 . CASSEAIVATLNEQFF TGTGCCAGCAGTGAAGCAATAGTCGCGACTCTCAATGAGCAGTTCTTC
. TRBJ2-7 TRBV7-9 . CASSLALSQYYEQYF TGTGCCAGCAGCTTAGCTCTCTCCCAGTACTACGAGCAGTACTTC
. TRBJ2-7 TRBV7-2 . CASSPSGYEQYF TGTGCCAGCAGCCCCTCAGGGTACGAGCAGTACTTC
TRBD1 TRBJ1-5 TRBV5-4 . CASSLQPGQNSPQHF TGTGCCAGCAGCTTGCAGCCGGGACAGAATTCGCCCCAGCATTTT
. TRBJ1-1 TRBV7-7 . CASSLDLNTEAFF TGTGCTAGCAGCTTAGACTTGAACACTGAAGCTTTCTTT
. TRBJ2-5 TRBV29-1 . CSVGRGYLKYQETQYF TGCAGCGTTGGTCGGGGATACCTTAAGTACCAAGAGACCCAGTACTTC
TRBD2 TRBJ2-5 TRBV9 . CASSVETSGGQETQYF TGTGCCAGCAGCGTTGAGACTAGCGGGGGCCAAGAGACCCAGTACTTC
TRBD1 TRBJ1-1 TRBV18 . CASSPGTAGNTEAFF TGTGCCAGCTCACCGGGGACAGCCGGGAACACTGAAGCTTTCTTT
. TRBJ2-3 TRBV7-9 once CASSLLASGTDTQYF TGTGCCAGCAGCTTACTTGCCAGCGGAACAGATACGCAGTATTTT
. TRBJ1-2 TRBV7-9 few CASSSTGRVFGYTF TGTGCCAGCAGCTCTACCGGCAGGGTGTTTGGCTACACCTTC
. TRBJ2-2 TRBV7-8 . CAITPGGRGTGELFF TGTGCCATCACACCCGGGGGAAGGGGCACCGGGGAGCTGTTTTTT
. TRBJ2-2 TRBV6-6 . CASSHRVADTGELFF TGTGCCAGCAGTCACAGGGTTGCGGACACCGGGGAGCTGTTTTTT
. TRBJ2-7 TRBV9 . CASSASYGSSYEQYF TGTGCCAGCAGCGCCTCCTACGGGAGCTCCTACGAGCAGTACTTC
. TRBJ1-5 TRBV19 . CASMKRGEGSWQPQHF TGTGCCAGTATGAAACGGGGGGAAGGAAGTTGGCAGCCCCAGCATTTT
. TRBJ2-7 TRBV12-5 . CASGLVPSNEQYF TGTGCTAGTGGTTTGGTACCGAGTAACGAGCAGTACTTC
TRBD1 TRBJ1-5 TRBV4-1 . CASSQDTWTGGDQPQHF TGCGCCAGCAGCCAAGATACTTGGACAGGGGGAGATCAGCCCCAGCATTTT
. TRBJ2-7 TRBV6-5 . CASSYGAPGNAYEQYF TGTGCCAGCAGTTATGGTGCTCCGGGGAACGCCTACGAGCAGTACTTC
TRBD1 TRBJ2-2 TRBV5-5 . CASRQGAVNTGELFF TGTGCCAGCAGACAGGGGGCAGTGAACACCGGGGAGCTGTTTTTT